This TCR beta chain was sequenced for a study of blood T cells in healthy people across ages (dated by TCRdb to 2015 to 2017). At the level of the whole study: In model experiments, template switching captured about one uniquely barcoded TCR beta cDNA molecule for every two T cells. Four age groups were formed from the donors: young (average around 15 years), middle-aged (approximately 40), aged (under 70) and long-lived (more than 75). Two additional independent replicas of 1 million unique cDNA reads from the same blood draw were analyzed for two donors (one aged 18 to 29 and one aged 80 or older). Using deep sequencing normalized with unique cDNA molecular identifiers, the study measured how TCR beta repertoire diversity changes with age. To avoid experimental bias, donors of different ages were randomly spread across the sequencing lanes. What the study reported, not specific to this receptor: Because donor CMV infection status was unknown, age-related changes in expanded clonotypes were potentially confounded. The long-lived group showed more naive CD4+ T cells, fewer expanded clones and increased TCR diversity than the aged group, suggesting age selection. Observed TCR beta diversity per million T cells fell roughly linearly with age, and a significant reduction was already apparent by age roughly 40. Conclusive comparison of naive and antigen-experienced compartments was prevented by the profiling of bulk unsorted PBMCs. Estimates of total diversity based on one million sequenced T cells were considered lower bounds and underestimates. A strong correlation was found between observed TCR beta diversity and the percentage of naive T cells measured by flow cytometry.

Donors were around 37 systemically healthy Caucasian individuals from Russia aged roughly 6 to 90 years. Each donor gave ten milliliters of peripheral blood, collected into EDTA-treated Vacutainer tubes. Ficoll-Paque density-gradient centrifugation was used to isolate PBMCs, with at least 6.5 million per sample. Total RNA was extracted from PBMCs with Trizol reagent, with at least 6 micrograms obtained per sample. For every donor, flow cytometry on a PBMC aliquot measured the percentage of naive CD45RAhigh/CD27high T cells. Receptor libraries were prepared by 5' RACE. The sequencer listed for this sample is Illumina HiSeq 2500. A second PCR of about 6 to 11 cycles was run with a J-beta primer mix and a sample-barcoded 5' primer. A unique molecular identifier was introduced onto each TCR beta cDNA molecule by a template-switch 5' adaptor carrying 12 random nucleotides. Each sample yielded at least 2.5 million CDR3-containing paired-end reads. The Mint cDNA synthesis kit, primed by a TRBC-specific oligonucleotide, was used to synthesize first-strand cDNA from all RNA. Following uracil-DNA glycosylase treatment, a first 18-cycle PCR with universal primers M1SS and BC2_uni_R was performed on all cDNA. The authors' pipeline ran thus. For normalization, 1 million high-quality reads were randomly selected from each sample, with every read carrying a distinct molecular identifier. Reads with shared molecular identifiers were discarded instead of being binned into consensus sequences. MiTCR, run with a Q25 quality threshold and the strictest error-elimination algorithm, handled CDR3 identification, clonotype clustering and error correction. A nonparametric unseen species model with Euler transformation was used to estimate a lower bound on total TCR beta diversity. The raw public data were reprocessed by TCRdb itself: fastp quality trimming at Q25, MiXCR clonotype calling, in-frame beta chains only. Records with the same CDR3 protein are collapsed into one entry carrying the most frequent genes and DNA. The V and J calls and clone size are TCRdb's, not the authors'. Present in this sample are 600,000 to 850,000 distinct CDR3 sequences, approximately 39% of which were seen just once. In total, the top ten clones hold 20% to 25% of the sample.

The table lists this clonotype with a few counts. Its binding antigen is unknown. No base quality values were provided; no much bigger clone lies one nucleotide off. Germline trimming amounts to 2 bases on V and 2 bases on J, with 10 as the count of junction bases outside the gene matches. The CDR3 contains 17 residues, cysteine and phenylalanine counted. The kept DNA is CDR3 alone, 51 bases in frame from the first base. As encoded in the germline V gene (reference sequence), CDR1 is MNHEY while CDR2 is SMNVEV. Material: blood. This receptor was taken from a woman aged 60 to 75 in good health. This sequence uses TRBV27 and TRBJ2-7; TRBD1 aligns with 9 central bases. The DNA reads TGTGCCAGCAGTTTAGTACCCGGGACAGGGAGCCCCTACGAGCAGTACTTC. It encodes CASSLVPGTGSPYEQYF.